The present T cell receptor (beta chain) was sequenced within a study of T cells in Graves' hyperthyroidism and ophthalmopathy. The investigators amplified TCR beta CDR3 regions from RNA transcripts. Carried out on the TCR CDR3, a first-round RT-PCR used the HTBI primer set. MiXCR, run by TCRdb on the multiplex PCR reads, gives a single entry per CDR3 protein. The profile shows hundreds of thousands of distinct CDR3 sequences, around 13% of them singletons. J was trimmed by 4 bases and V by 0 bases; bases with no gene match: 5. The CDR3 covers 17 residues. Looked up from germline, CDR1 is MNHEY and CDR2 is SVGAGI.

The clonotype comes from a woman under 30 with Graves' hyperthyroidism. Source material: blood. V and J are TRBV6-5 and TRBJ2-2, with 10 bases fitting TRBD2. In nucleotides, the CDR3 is TGTGCCAGCAGTTACTCGAGAAGCGGGAGGGCCACCGGGGAGCTGTTTTTT. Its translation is CASSYSRSGRATGELFF.